A selection of T cell receptor beta chains follows, all from one sample in a study of identical twins. TCRdb re-analysed the 5' RACE reads in MiXCR, keeping a single row per CDR3 protein. Of approximately 1.8 million distinct CDR3 sequences in the sample, about 32% were seen once. What was sequenced was cord blood. These receptors all stem from a newborn girl in good health. Both conserved end residues are part of each CDR3. A D gene is named only where the DNA matches it firmly. Expanded clones get a size class; other rows say once, few or many, or leave the size out.

abundance: few; v_gene: TRBV4-2; d_gene: TRBD1; j_gene: TRBJ1-2; CDR3nt: TGTGCCAGCAGCCAAGATATCCGGGACAGGGGCTCATTCTATGGCTACACCTTC; CDR3aa: CASSQDIRDRGSFYGYTF
abundance: .; v_gene: TRBV20-1; d_gene: .; j_gene: TRBJ2-5; CDR3nt: TGCAGTGCGGACGCCGGAGAGACCCAGTACTTC; CDR3aa: CSADAGETQYF
abundance: .; v_gene: TRBV25-1; d_gene: .; j_gene: TRBJ1-2; CDR3nt: TGTGCCAGCAAGGACAACAGGGTGGCCTATGGCTACACCTTC; CDR3aa: CASKDNRVAYGYTF
abundance: .; v_gene: TRBV10-3; d_gene: .; j_gene: TRBJ1-2; CDR3nt: TGTGCCATCAGTGAGTCGAAAGTAAACTATGGCTACACCTTC; CDR3aa: CAISESKVNYGYTF
abundance: .; v_gene: TRBV7-9; d_gene: .; j_gene: TRBJ1-1; CDR3nt: TGTGCCAGCAGCCGGGGGGGGGGTTTGTCTTTCTTT; CDR3aa: CASSRGGGLSFF
abundance: many; v_gene: TRBV7-2; d_gene: .; j_gene: TRBJ2-3; CDR3nt: TGTGCCAGCAGCTTAGTAGGTTCGGGCACAGATACGCAGTATTTT; CDR3aa: CASSLVGSGTDTQYF
abundance: .; v_gene: TRBV20-1; d_gene: .; j_gene: TRBJ2-7; CDR3nt: TGCAGTGCTAGACCCCGGCCGGGCGAGCAGTACTTC; CDR3aa: CSARPRPGEQYF
abundance: .; v_gene: TRBV20-1; d_gene: .; j_gene: TRBJ2-3; CDR3nt: TGCAGTGCTAGAGATCCCGAGAAGTTATATACGCAGTATTTT; CDR3aa: CSARDPEKLYTQYF
abundance: few; v_gene: TRBV24-1; d_gene: .; j_gene: TRBJ2-2; CDR3nt: TGTGCCACCAGTGATTTTGGACCCGGGGAGCTGTTTTTT; CDR3aa: CATSDFGPGELFF
abundance: .; v_gene: TRBV3-1; d_gene: .; j_gene: TRBJ1-2; CDR3nt: TGTGCCAGCAGCCCCGGGACAAAAAACTATGGCTACACCTTC; CDR3aa: CASSPGTKNYGYTF
abundance: few; v_gene: TRBV20-1; d_gene: .; j_gene: TRBJ2-7; CDR3nt: TGCAGTGCCCTCCGGGCAGGGAACGAGCAGTACTTC; CDR3aa: CSALRAGNEQYF